Listed below are T cell receptor beta chains from one sample, sequenced in a study of CXCR3-negative and CXCR3-positive naive CD8 T cells. One entry per CDR3 protein, without DNA, is what TCRdb gives after re-calling the 5' RACE reads. The sample totals about 120,000 distinct CDR3 sequences. The specimen was naive CXCR3+ CD8+ T cells from blood. Every receptor here comes from a human donor in good health. Some clones in this sample may be carry-over from other donors' samples. CDR3s include the opening cysteine and the closing phenylalanine or tryptophan.

CDR3: CASSQQGLDTQYF
J: TRBJ2-3
V: TRBV4-1

CDR3: CASSLGLAGARSEQYF
J: TRBJ2-7
V: TRBV5-5

CDR3: CAWRGITDTQYF
J: TRBJ2-3
V: TRBV7-9

CDR3: CSGVGGLYQETQYF
J: TRBJ2-5
V: TRBV29-1

CDR3: CASSASRSGGLEQYF
J: TRBJ2-7
V: TRBV12-3/TRBV12-4

CDR3: CAWSHRGENIQYF
J: TRBJ2-4
V: TRBV30

CDR3: CATSQGRTDTQYF
J: TRBJ2-3
V: TRBV24-1

CDR3: CASSLYTSSYNEQFF
J: TRBJ2-1
V: TRBV11-1

CDR3: CASSRRDSYNDQFF
J: TRBJ2-1
V: TRBV7-9

CDR3: CASSSGETQYF
J: TRBJ2-5
V: TRBV12-3/TRBV12-4

CDR3: CATQGQDYTEAFF
J: TRBJ1-1
V: TRBV7-9

CDR3: CASSVGDRGPYEQYF
J: TRBJ2-7
V: TRBV9

CDR3: CASSQDSRENTEAFF
J: TRBJ1-1
V: TRBV4-3

CDR3: CASSPGGFPTNEKLFF
J: TRBJ1-4
V: TRBV18

CDR3: CASSLSSSGSYTYEQYF
J: TRBJ2-7
V: TRBV28

CDR3: CSARDPGQMETQYF
J: TRBJ2-5
V: TRBV20-1

CDR3: CSARVPGSGLYEQYF
J: TRBJ2-7
V: TRBV20-1

CDR3: CATSRDRGIGTEAFF
J: TRBJ1-1
V: TRBV15

CDR3: CSVGARSSYEQYF
J: TRBJ2-7
V: TRBV29-1

CDR3: CATSTRSSTDTQYF
J: TRBJ2-3
V: TRBV15

CDR3: CSVDPGDRAGYTF
J: TRBJ1-2
V: TRBV29-1

CDR3: CASSEASLNTQYF
J: TRBJ2-3
V: TRBV13

CDR3: CASSQDWREWTYEQYF
J: TRBJ2-7
V: TRBV3-1